This T cell receptor beta chain appears in the sequencing data of a study of T-cell reconstitution after alpha-beta-depleted transplantation in children. This clonotype showed up many times. The CDR3 spans 12 residues. The V gene lost 0 bases and the J gene lost 6 bases, with 5 bases spanning the gap. Library preparation (for TCRbeta) was performed with unique molecular identifiers. In TCRdb, the PCR reads were re-called with MiXCR into one record per CDR3 protein. This sample has approximately 170,000 distinct CDR3 sequences; roughly 11% occur once, and the top ten carry 13%. The J gene is TRBJ1-1, the V gene TRBV12-3 or TRBV12-4; D is unclear. Sequences were derived from PBMCs, sampled before TCRalphabeta/CD19-depleted stem cell transplant. The clonotype comes from a boy aged 2 to 10 with acute myeloid leukemia, due to receive a stem cell transplant. CDR3 nucleotide sequence: TGTGCCAGCAGTTTAGCCGTGGCTGAAGCTTTCTTT. It is translated as CASSLAVAEAFF.